Given below is one TCR beta chain in context. The sample belongs to a study of CD8 T cells in Susac syndrome. This CDR3 region has 14 residues. Germline V lookup: CDR1 KGHSH, CDR2 LQKENI. V was pared by 6 bases and J by 5 bases, with 6 bases of the junction left unmatched. Reverse transcription used roughly 0.5 to 1 ug RNA and random hexamers. TCRdb used MiXCR to reprocess the immunoSEQ multiplex PCR reads, holding one entry per CDR3 protein. This repertoire shows 160,000 or so distinct CDR3 sequences, about 95% found once; its top ten account for 0.15% to 0.2%. The TCR comes from a human donor with multiple sclerosis. Sequencing was carried out using CD8+ T cells from PBMCs. The chain links TRBV18 to TRBJ2-4, with 8 bases identical to TRBD1. The CDR3 here is CASSPQTGENIQYF. Written as DNA, the CDR3 is TGTGCCAGCTCCCCGCAGACAGGGGAAAACATTCAGTACTTC.